Below are 27 T cell receptor beta chains sequenced from a single sample in a study of T cell responses to AZD1222 COVID-19 vaccine. Measured with immunoSEQ multiplex PCR; TCRdb has only the in-frame clones, and not every one. The sample records 95,000 to 150,000 clones, 80% to 95% being singletons. The source was peripheral blood, collected 28 days after the second AZD1222 dose. The receptors come from an adult who received the AZD1222 COVID-19 vaccine.

The chain links TRBV4-2 to TRBJ1-5; D gene unclear. V dropped 0 bases and J dropped 4 bases, with 7 bases sitting between them. The CDR3 consists of 14 residues. Germline-derived CDR1 and CDR2 are LGHNA and YNFKEQ. The CDR3 DNA reads as TGTGCCAGCAGCCAAGAGGATTCGAATCAGCCCCAGCATTTT. It specifies CASSQEDSNQPQHF.

The rearrangement uses TRBV7-9 and TRBJ2-6; 7 bases fit TRBD1. The V and J ends lost 3 bases and 0 bases, in that order; junction bases with no gene match: 11. This CDR3 region has 19 residues. Germline values: CDR1 SEHNR, CDR2 FQNEAQ (reference sequence). The CDR3 is CASSFPKGTAASGANVLTF. For the CDR3, the DNA is TGTGCCAGCAGCTTCCCCAAGGGGACAGCGGCCTCTGGGGCCAACGTCCTGACTTTC.

The chain has TRBV6-1 and TRBJ2-7; D is perhaps TRBD2 (5 bases). Germline CDR1 MNHNS, CDR2 SASEGT. The CDR3 extends over 13 amino acids. V lost 7 bases and J 6 bases, leaving 16 bases between the germline ends. CDR3 DNA: TGTGCCAGCACCTTCGGCTTAGGGAGCGAGCAGTACTTC. This gives the protein CASTFGLGSEQYF.

This chain's CDR3 is CASSVVGMLAPLHF. CDR3 bases: TGTGCCAGCAGCGTAGTGGGCATGCTCGCTCCCCTCCACTTT. The genes are TRBV9 and TRBJ1-6; D is undetermined. CDR3 size: 14 residues. The germline V and J ends were trimmed by 0 bases and 13 bases, with 14 bases remaining between them. Germline values: CDR1 SGDLS, CDR2 YYNGEE.

The chain is built from TRBV2 and TRBJ1-1; weak D call: TRBD1 (5 bases). The V gene's germline CDR1 is SNHLY and CDR2 FYNNEI. Between the trimmed V and J ends, which lost 1 base and 10 bases, there was a span of 13 bases. This CDR3 contains 13 residues. The CDR3 sequence is CASSEERGGRAFF. In DNA, the CDR3 is TGTGCCAGCAGTGAAGAGAGGGGCGGGAGAGCTTTCTTT.

V and J are TRBV20-1 and TRBJ1-3; D is unclear. The germline gives CDR1 DFQATT, CDR2 SNEGSKA (reference sequence). The length of the CDR3 is 11 residues. V lost 3 bases, J lost 4 bases, and 4 bases lay in between. CDR3 bases: TGCAGTGCTAGGGGGGGAAACACCATATATTTT. Translation gives CSARGGNTIYF.

V gene TRBV11-2 combines with J gene TRBJ2-3, with 12 bases aligning to TRBD2. CDR1 is SGHAT, CDR2 FQNNGV, per germline. With V trimmed by 6 bases and J by 4 bases, 5 bases remained unmatched. The CDR3 consists of 15 residues. The CDR3 nucleotides read TGTGCCAGCAGTCCTAGCGGGGGGGCCCCAGATACGCAGTATTTT. Translated: CASSPSGGAPDTQYF.

This chain connects TRBV14 to TRBJ1-2, with 7 bases fitting TRBD1. Germline lookup yields CDR1 SGHDN and CDR2 FVKESK. There are 16 residues in the CDR3. J gave up 4 bases and V 4 bases, and 12 bases lay outside the gene matches. The CDR3 DNA reads as TGTGCCAGCAGCCCAAAATTAAGGGACAGCGGCTATGGCTACACCTTC. As protein: CASSPKLRDSGYGYTF.

The chain recombines TRBV6-5 with TRBJ1-1, with TRBD1 matching over 7 bases. Germline V gives CDR1 MNHEY, CDR2 SVGAGI. CDR3 size: 14 residues. The V and J ends lost 5 bases and 6 bases, in that order; junction bases with no gene match: 9. CDR3 sequence: CASSRQGGIAEAFF. The CDR3 nucleotides are TGTGCCAGCAGTCGACAGGGTGGGATCGCTGAAGCTTTCTTT.

The rearrangement links TRBV5-1 to TRBJ1-3; 7 nucleotides align to TRBD1. V lost 4 bases, J lost 1 base, and 2 bases stayed unmatched. Per germline, CDR1 SGHRS and CDR2 YFSETQ. The CDR3 is 14 residues long. The CDR3 loop is CASSTGESGNTIYF. The CDR3 coding sequence is TGCGCCAGCAGCACAGGGGAATCTGGAAACACCATATATTTT.

The chain couples TRBV28 to TRBJ2-3; TRBD1 aligns across 7 bases. The V gene end was trimmed by 3 bases and the J gene end by 5 bases; junction bases not matched to a gene: 11. The germline gives CDR1 MDHEN, CDR2 SYDVKM. The CDR3 loop spans 16 amino acids. The CDR3 region is CASSFLTGHLRDTQYF. The CDR3 DNA reads as TGTGCCAGCAGTTTTCTGACAGGGCACCTCAGAGATACGCAGTATTTT. The whole variable domain, filled in from reference TRBV28 and TRBJ2-3, reads DVKVTQSSRYLVKRTGEKVFLECVQDMDHENMFWYRQDPGLGLRLIYFSYDVKMKEKGDIPEGYSVSREKKERFSLILESASTNQTSMYLCASSFLTGHLRDTQYFGPGTRLTVL.

This clone is medium-sized by share. The gene calls are TRBV3-1 (or the pseudogene TRBV3-2) and TRBJ2-7, with D maybe TRBD2 (6 bases). The germline V gene encodes CDR1 LGHDT and CDR2 YNNKEL (reference sequence). The length of the CDR3 is 16 residues. V lost 1 base and J 4 bases, leaving 17 bases between the germline ends. Here the CDR3 reads CASSQGPIGRVYEQYF. The DNA of the CDR3 is TGTGCCAGCAGCCAAGGCCCTATCGGGAGAGTGTACGAGCAGTACTTC.

The chain combines TRBV12-3 or TRBV12-4 with TRBJ1-6; maybe TRBD1 (5 bases). The V end was cut by 6 bases, the J end by 9 bases, with 12 bases between. This CDR3 has 13 residues. The CDR3 spells CASSHLDSSPLHF. In DNA form, the CDR3 reads TGTGCCAGCAGCCACCTCGACAGTTCACCCCTCCACTTT.

This rearrangement joins TRBV5-6 to TRBJ2-3, with D hard to call. Germline lookup yields CDR1 SGHDT and CDR2 YYEEEE. The ends were cut back, 1 base at V and 0 bases at J, with 9 bases in the middle. The CDR3 is 15 residues long. DNA for the CDR3: TGTGCCAGCAGCTTGTCGCGTCCTAGCACAGATACGCAGTATTTT. Its protein is CASSLSRPSTDTQYF. The entire variable domain, with the rest obtained from reference TRBV5-6 and TRBJ2-3, is as follows: DAGVTQSPTHLIKTRGQQVTLRCSPKSGHDTVSWYQQALGQGPQFIFQYYEEEERQRGNFPDRFSGHQFPNYSSELNVNALLLGDSALYLCASSLSRPSTDTQYFGPGTRLTVL.

The J gene is TRBJ2-2, the V gene TRBV28, with a weak D call TRBD1 (6 bases). Between the trimmed V and J ends, which lost 7 bases and 3 bases, there was a span of 12 bases. The CDR3 has 14 residues. Germline V CDR1 and CDR2: MDHEN, SYDVKM. CDR3 in DNA: TGTGCCAGCATGCCAGGGGTTGACACCGGGGAGCTGTTTTTT. Residues: CASMPGVDTGELFF.

V gene TRBV6-6 combines with J gene TRBJ1-5; D is unclear. The CDR3 extends over 16 amino acids. The germline CDR1 and CDR2 sequences are MNHNY and SVGAGI (reference sequence). Trimming cost V 5 bases and J 7 bases, with 21 bases left between them. This chain's CDR3 is CASSLPTPTTGQPQHF. The DNA for the CDR3 is TGTGCCAGCAGTCTACCAACCCCCACGACGGGGCAGCCCCAGCATTTT.

This sequence joins TRBV6-2 or TRBV6-3 and TRBJ2-2, with TRBD2 identical over 11 bases. Germline lookup yields CDR1 MNHEY and CDR2 SVGEGT. With 4 bases clipped from V and 5 bases from J, the junction kept 6 bases outside the gene matches. The CDR3 is 16 amino acids. The CDR3 is CASSSSGRFRTGELFF. CDR3 sequence (DNA): TGTGCCAGCAGTTCTAGCGGGAGGTTCCGGACCGGGGAGCTGTTTTTT.

Concerning this clone: A junction end diverges from the germline sequence, so it may reflect a read error. V gene TRBV28 combines with J gene TRBJ2-7; 9 bases line up with TRBD1. Germline V gives CDR1 MDHEN, CDR2 SYDVKM. The CDR3 is 15 residues long. This chain's CDR3 is CASSPGTGIRYEQYF. CDR3 in DNA: TGTGCTAGCAGTCCGGGGACAGGGATACGCTACGAGCAGTACTTC.

This sequence joins TRBV28 and TRBJ2-2; 8 bases are a match to TRBD2. This CDR3 has 18 residues. Germline V gives CDR1 MDHEN, CDR2 SYDVKM. J gave up 2 bases and V 7 bases, and 15 bases lay outside the gene matches. The CDR3 reads CASTRDVAGLPNTGELFF. In nucleotides, the CDR3 is TGTGCCAGCACCAGGGATGTAGCGGGGCTACCAAACACCGGGGAGCTGTTTTTT. The full variable domain, rest sourced from reference TRBV28 and TRBJ2-2, is DVKVTQSSRYLVKRTGEKVFLECVQDMDHENMFWYRQDPGLGLRLIYFSYDVKMKEKGDIPEGYSVSREKKERFSLILESASTNQTSMYLCASTRDVAGLPNTGELFFGEGSRLTVL.

This chain uses TRBV4-1 with TRBJ2-7; a weak D match, TRBD1 (6 bases). The V and J ends lost 1 base and 2 bases respectively, with 12 bases between them. The CDR3 contains 15 residues. Per germline, CDR1 MGHRA and CDR2 YSYEKL. Written as DNA, the CDR3 is TGCGCCAGCAGCCAAGCCTCCGGGACACCCTACGAGCAGTACTTC. It translates to CASSQASGTPYEQYF.

This clone was recorded only once. The rearrangement links TRBV7-9 to TRBJ2-2; D is ambiguous. Between the trimmed V and J ends, which lost 5 bases and 0 bases, there was a span of 10 bases. This CDR3 is built from 15 residues. The V gene's germline CDR1 is SEHNR and CDR2 FQNEAQ (reference sequence). CDR3 sequence (DNA): TGTGCCAGCAGCCTGACCTATACGAACACCGGGGAGCTGTTTTTT. This encodes CASSLTYTNTGELFF.

On this clone: The same CDR3 arises from other DNA sequences in this sample as well. The chain employs TRBV19 and TRBJ2-1, with 11 bases aligning to TRBD2. The CDR3 totals 15 residues. The junction had 3 bases not matched to a gene; V was cut back by 1 base and J by 7 bases. Germline lookup yields CDR1 LNHDA and CDR2 SQIVND (reference sequence). The CDR3 DNA reads as TGTGCCAGTAGTATAGGTCTAGCGGGAGGTAATGAGCAGTTCTTC. This gives the protein CASSIGLAGGNEQFF.

The chain is built from TRBV9 and TRBJ2-1; possibly TRBD1 for D (6 bases). The V gene's germline CDR1 is SGDLS and CDR2 YYNGEE. Deletions cut 0 bases from V and 9 bases from J, with 10 bases between. This CDR3 comprises 13 residues. CDR3 sequence (DNA): TGTGCCAGCAGCGTAGGGCAGGGGACTGAGCAGTTCTTC. Translated, it gives CASSVGQGTEQFF.

The chain links TRBV28 to TRBJ2-3; TRBD1 might be the D (6 bases). The germline V and J ends were trimmed by 6 bases and 6 bases, with 22 bases remaining between them. Germline V lookup: CDR1 MDHEN, CDR2 SYDVKM. The CDR3 totals 16 residues. CDR3 sequence reads: CASSPSEQGKRDTQYF. The CDR3 bases are TGTGCCAGCAGCCCCTCAGAACAGGGTAAACGGGATACGCAGTATTTT.

The V and J genes are TRBV6-5 and TRBJ1-4; no definite D call. The CDR3 totals 14 residues. V lost 7 bases to trimming and J lost 4 bases, with 13 bases between them. Germline V gives CDR1 MNHEY, CDR2 SVGAGI. CDR3 sequence: CASKVGRLNEKLFF. CDR3 DNA: TGTGCCAGCAAAGTCGGCAGGCTTAATGAAAAACTGTTTTTT.

V usage is TRBV7-2 and J usage is TRBJ2-7, with 7 bases lining up with TRBD2. CDR1 SGHTA and CDR2 FQGNSA come from the germline V gene. V shed 5 bases and J 3 bases; nucleotides not matched to a gene: 4. The CDR3 consists of 13 residues. The CDR3 loop reads CASSERGVYEQYF. The CDR3 bases are TGTGCCAGCAGCGAACGGGGGGTCTACGAGCAGTACTTC.

V usage is TRBV2 and J usage is TRBJ2-7, with TRBD1 as a possible D gene (6 bases). The CDR3 runs 14 residues. CDR1 and CDR2 (germline): SNHLY, FYNNEI. V lost 10 bases and J lost 8, with 24 bases in between. The CDR3 loop reads CATGPGEEPTKQYF. In DNA, the CDR3 is TGTGCCACTGGCCCAGGGGAAGAACCTACGAAGCAGTACTTC.